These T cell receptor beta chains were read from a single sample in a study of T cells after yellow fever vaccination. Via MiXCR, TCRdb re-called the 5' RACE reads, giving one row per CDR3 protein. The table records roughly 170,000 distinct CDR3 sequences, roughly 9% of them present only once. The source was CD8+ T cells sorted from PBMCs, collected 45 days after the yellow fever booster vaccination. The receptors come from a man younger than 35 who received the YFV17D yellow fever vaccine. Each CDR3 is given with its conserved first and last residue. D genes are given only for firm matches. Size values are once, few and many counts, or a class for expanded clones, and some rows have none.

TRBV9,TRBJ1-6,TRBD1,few,CASTDRVDSPLHF,TGTGCCAGTACCGACAGGGTGGATTCACCCCTCCACTTT
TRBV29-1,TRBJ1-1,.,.,CSVSGYEAFF,TGCAGCGTTTCGGGGTATGAAGCTTTCTTT
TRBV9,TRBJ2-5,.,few,CASSAWGSETQYF,TGTGCCAGCAGCGCATGGGGGTCTGAGACCCAGTACTTC
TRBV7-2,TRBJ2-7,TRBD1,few,CASSSTGMGYEQYF,TGTGCCAGCAGCTCGACAGGGATGGGGTACGAGCAGTACTTC
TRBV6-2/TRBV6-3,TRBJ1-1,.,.,CASRRTGLGTEAFF,TGTGCCAGCAGGAGAACAGGGTTGGGCACTGAAGCTTTCTTT
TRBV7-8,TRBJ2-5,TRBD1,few,CASSLEVPGGETQYF,TGTGCCAGCAGCTTAGAGGTACCAGGGGGAGAGACCCAGTACTTC
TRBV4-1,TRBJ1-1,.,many,CASSQGSEEAFF,TGCGCCAGCAGCCAAGGGTCGGAAGAAGCTTTCTTT
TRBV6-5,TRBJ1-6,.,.,CASSSPNNSPLHF,TGTGCCAGCAGCTCACCAAATAATTCACCCCTCCACTTT
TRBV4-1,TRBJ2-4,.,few,CASSHGQTKNIQYF,TGCGCCAGCAGCCATGGACAAACGAAAAACATTCAGTACTTC
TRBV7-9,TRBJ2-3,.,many,CASSLAADTQYF,TGTGCCAGCAGCTTAGCGGCGGATACGCAGTATTTT